This is a list of T cell receptor beta chains from one sample in a study of quantifying T cell responses using KT2 cells. MiXCR was run by TCRdb on the UMI-ligation and nested PCR reads, yielding one entry per CDR3 protein. Found here are around 44,000 distinct CDR3 sequences, approximately 15% of them singletons; the top ten hold around 43%. Source material: PBMCs spiked with cells of the T cell clone KT2. Every receptor here comes from a human donor. Both conserved end residues are part of each CDR3. D genes are given only for firm matches. Clone size is shown for a subset of rows, as once, few, many or a class of expanded clone.

v_gene: TRBV4-2; j_gene: TRBJ2-7; abundance: many; d_gene: -; CDR3nt: TGTGCCAGCAGCCTGCTCAACCAGGGGGGCGAGCAGTACTTC; CDR3aa: CASSLLNQGGEQYF
v_gene: TRBV4-1; j_gene: TRBJ1-3; abundance: few; d_gene: -; CDR3nt: TGCGCCAGCAGTGGGGACGGCTTCTTCTCTGGAAACACCATATATTTT; CDR3aa: CASSGDGFFSGNTIYF
v_gene: TRBV12-3/TRBV12-4; j_gene: TRBJ1-2; abundance: -; d_gene: -; CDR3nt: TGTGCCAGCAGTCCCGGGACGTCCGTCTATGGCTACACCTTC; CDR3aa: CASSPGTSVYGYTF
v_gene: TRBV6-1; j_gene: TRBJ1-5; abundance: few; d_gene: TRBD1; CDR3nt: TGTGCCAGCAGTGTGACAGGGGGCAATCAGCCCCAGCATTTT; CDR3aa: CASSVTGGNQPQHF
v_gene: TRBV13; j_gene: TRBJ2-7; abundance: few; d_gene: TRBD1; CDR3nt: TGTGCCAGCAGCCCCGGGCTAGGGGGCACCTACGAGCAGTACTTC; CDR3aa: CASSPGLGGTYEQYF
v_gene: TRBV11-2; j_gene: TRBJ2-7; abundance: many; d_gene: TRBD1; CDR3nt: TGTGCCAGCAGCTCCATGCGCGGGGACAGGGCCTACGAGCAGTACTTC; CDR3aa: CASSSMRGDRAYEQYF
v_gene: TRBV6-2/TRBV6-3; j_gene: TRBJ2-7; abundance: -; d_gene: TRBD2; CDR3nt: TGTGCCAGCAGCCGACTAGCGGGCCTACCCTACGAGCAGTACTTC; CDR3aa: CASSRLAGLPYEQYF
v_gene: TRBV12-3/TRBV12-4; j_gene: TRBJ1-5; abundance: -; d_gene: -; CDR3nt: TGTGCCAGCAGTAAATATAGCAATCAGCCCCAGCATTTT; CDR3aa: CASSKYSNQPQHF
v_gene: TRBV3-1; j_gene: TRBJ1-4; abundance: few; d_gene: -; CDR3nt: TGTGCCAGCAGCCATGAGGGAGGGGCGGATGAAAAACTGTTTTTT; CDR3aa: CASSHEGGADEKLFF
v_gene: TRBV7-2; j_gene: TRBJ1-2; abundance: -; d_gene: TRBD1; CDR3nt: TGTGCCAGCAGCTTAGCAGGGACAGGGTTAGGCTACACCTTC; CDR3aa: CASSLAGTGLGYTF
v_gene: TRBV2; j_gene: TRBJ1-3; abundance: -; d_gene: -; CDR3nt: TGTGCCAGCAGTGTGTCAGGCCCAGAAACTGGAAACACCATATATTTT; CDR3aa: CASSVSGPETGNTIYF
v_gene: TRBV7-2; j_gene: TRBJ2-7; abundance: many; d_gene: -; CDR3nt: TGTGCCAGCAGCCCAGCCGGGACCCAGGGTCCCTACGAGCAGTACTTC; CDR3aa: CASSPAGTQGPYEQYF
v_gene: TRBV28; j_gene: TRBJ1-2; abundance: -; d_gene: TRBD1; CDR3nt: TGTGCCAGCAGGGGACAGACAGGCTATGGCTACACCTTC; CDR3aa: CASRGQTGYGYTF
v_gene: TRBV20-1; j_gene: TRBJ2-3; abundance: few; d_gene: -; CDR3nt: TGCAGTGCTAGAGTAGGCCAGGGGCGCACAGATACGCAGTATTTT; CDR3aa: CSARVGQGRTDTQYF
v_gene: TRBV7-2; j_gene: TRBJ1-2; abundance: -; d_gene: -; CDR3nt: TGTGCCAGCAGCTTAGGCCTTGGCGACAACTATGGCTACACCTTC; CDR3aa: CASSLGLGDNYGYTF
v_gene: TRBV12-3/TRBV12-4; j_gene: TRBJ2-3; abundance: -; d_gene: -; CDR3nt: TGTGCCAGCAGGCCCCCGGTGGGGCTAGATACGCAGTATTTT; CDR3aa: CASRPPVGLDTQYF
v_gene: TRBV7-9; j_gene: TRBJ2-7; abundance: -; d_gene: -; CDR3nt: TGTGCCAGCAGCTTAGATACAGCCTACGAGCAGTACTTC; CDR3aa: CASSLDTAYEQYF
v_gene: TRBV29-1; j_gene: TRBJ2-7; abundance: -; d_gene: TRBD2; CDR3nt: TGCAGCGTTGCTCCGGGAGGTTACTACGAGCAGTACTTC; CDR3aa: CSVAPGGYYEQYF
v_gene: TRBV2; j_gene: TRBJ1-5; abundance: -; d_gene: TRBD1; CDR3nt: TGTGCCAGCAGGAGGGACAGGGGAAGCAATCAGCCCCAGCATTTT; CDR3aa: CASRRDRGSNQPQHF
v_gene: TRBV6-5; j_gene: TRBJ1-3; abundance: -; d_gene: -; CDR3nt: TGTGCCAGCAGTTACTCGAGAGGAGAAGGAAACACCATATATTTT; CDR3aa: CASSYSRGEGNTIYF
v_gene: TRBV14; j_gene: TRBJ1-6; abundance: few; d_gene: -; CDR3nt: TGTGCCAGCAGCCGAGGAGTAGGGGCACCCCTCCACTTT; CDR3aa: CASSRGVGAPLHF
v_gene: TRBV12-3/TRBV12-4; j_gene: TRBJ2-4; abundance: -; d_gene: -; CDR3nt: TGTGCCAGCACGTCCTTAGGGATAGGAATTCAGTACTTC; CDR3aa: CASTSLGIGIQYF
v_gene: TRBV12-3/TRBV12-4; j_gene: TRBJ2-1; abundance: -; d_gene: TRBD1; CDR3nt: TGTGCCAGCAAAGCGACAGGGGGACAGTTCTTC; CDR3aa: CASKATGGQFF
v_gene: TRBV5-5; j_gene: TRBJ2-5; abundance: few; d_gene: TRBD2; CDR3nt: TGTGCCAGCAGCTTGGCCGGGGGGTCGGAGACCCAGTACTTC; CDR3aa: CASSLAGGSETQYF
v_gene: TRBV7-9; j_gene: TRBJ1-6; abundance: few; d_gene: -; CDR3nt: TGTGCCAGCAGCTACAGGGTCTCGTATTCACCCCTCCACTTT; CDR3aa: CASSYRVSYSPLHF
v_gene: TRBV11-2; j_gene: TRBJ2-1; abundance: many; d_gene: -; CDR3nt: TGTGCCAGCTCGCGGGACTTCTCCTACAATGAGCAGTTCTTC; CDR3aa: CASSRDFSYNEQFF
v_gene: TRBV20-1; j_gene: TRBJ2-5; abundance: many; d_gene: TRBD2; CDR3nt: TGCAGTGCTAGTGGCCACCCGGCTACTAGCGGGGTACACCAAGAGACCCAGTACTTC; CDR3aa: CSASGHPATSGVHQETQYF
v_gene: TRBV6-1; j_gene: TRBJ1-5; abundance: -; d_gene: -; CDR3nt: TGTGCCAGCAGTGATCAGGGGACGGGGGGTAATCAGCCCCAGCATTTT; CDR3aa: CASSDQGTGGNQPQHF
v_gene: TRBV12-3/TRBV12-4; j_gene: TRBJ2-7; abundance: -; d_gene: -; CDR3nt: TGTGCCAGCAGTTTCGGAGGGGGGGTCTACGAGCAGTACTTC; CDR3aa: CASSFGGGVYEQYF
v_gene: TRBV5-1; j_gene: TRBJ2-7; abundance: many; d_gene: TRBD2; CDR3nt: TGCGCCAGCAGCTTACCGGGACTAGCGGGGACCTACGAGCAGTACTTC; CDR3aa: CASSLPGLAGTYEQYF
v_gene: TRBV12-3/TRBV12-4; j_gene: TRBJ2-7; abundance: few; d_gene: -; CDR3nt: TGTGCCAGCAGTTTATACGGTGGGTCAGGGGACGAGCAGTACTTC; CDR3aa: CASSLYGGSGDEQYF
v_gene: TRBV7-2; j_gene: TRBJ1-2; abundance: few; d_gene: -; CDR3nt: TGTGCCAGCAGCCCCGGACAGAATATTTTATATGGCTACACCTTC; CDR3aa: CASSPGQNILYGYTF
v_gene: TRBV12-3/TRBV12-4; j_gene: TRBJ2-2; abundance: few; d_gene: TRBD2; CDR3nt: TGTGCCAGCAGGGCCCTCCGCAGCGGGGGGACCGGGGAGCTGTTTTTT; CDR3aa: CASRALRSGGTGELFF
v_gene: TRBV12-3/TRBV12-4; j_gene: TRBJ1-1; abundance: -; d_gene: -; CDR3nt: TGTGCCAGCAGTATAAACAGAGTAGCTGAAGCTTTCTTT; CDR3aa: CASSINRVAEAFF
v_gene: TRBV11-3; j_gene: TRBJ2-3; abundance: few; d_gene: -; CDR3nt: TGTGCCAGCAGCTTAGGAGGATCAGATACGCAGTATTTT; CDR3aa: CASSLGGSDTQYF
v_gene: TRBV10-1; j_gene: TRBJ2-6; abundance: many; d_gene: -; CDR3nt: TGCGCCAGCAGTGAGTCAAGAGCCTCTGGGGCCAACGTCCTGACTTTC; CDR3aa: CASSESRASGANVLTF
v_gene: TRBV12-3/TRBV12-4; j_gene: TRBJ2-1; abundance: few; d_gene: TRBD2; CDR3nt: TGTGCCAGCAGTGGGAGTGGCGGGGGATACAATGAGCAGTTCTTC; CDR3aa: CASSGSGGGYNEQFF
v_gene: TRBV6-4; j_gene: TRBJ2-1; abundance: many; d_gene: -; CDR3nt: TGTGCCAGCAGTACCCAGTGCGGGGGCGGTTATGGGAACAATGAGCAGTTCTTC; CDR3aa: CASSTQCGGGYGNNEQFF
v_gene: TRBV6-5; j_gene: TRBJ1-2; abundance: -; d_gene: -; CDR3nt: TGTGCCAGCAGTGGGGCACGGGACATCTCACCCGTTGACTATGGCTACACCTTC; CDR3aa: CASSGARDISPVDYGYTF